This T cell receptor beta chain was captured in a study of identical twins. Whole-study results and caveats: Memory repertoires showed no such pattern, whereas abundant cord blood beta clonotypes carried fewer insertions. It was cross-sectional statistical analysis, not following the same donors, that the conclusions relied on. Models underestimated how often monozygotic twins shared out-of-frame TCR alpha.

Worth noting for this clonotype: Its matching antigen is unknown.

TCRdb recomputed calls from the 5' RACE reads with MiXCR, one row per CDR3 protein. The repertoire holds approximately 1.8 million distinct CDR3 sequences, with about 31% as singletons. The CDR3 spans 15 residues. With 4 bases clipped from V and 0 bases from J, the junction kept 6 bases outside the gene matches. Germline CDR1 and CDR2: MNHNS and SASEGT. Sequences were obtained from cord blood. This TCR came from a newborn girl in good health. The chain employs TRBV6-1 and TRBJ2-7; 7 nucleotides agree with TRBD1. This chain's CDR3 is CASSGGDSLSYEQYF. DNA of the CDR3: TGTGCCAGCAGTGGAGGGGACAGTCTCTCCTACGAGCAGTACTTC.